This T cell receptor beta chain was retrieved from a study of tumor and adjacent non-tumor tissue in lung cancer. TCRbeta libraries were built with three rounds of nested PCR, modified from ARM-PCR. MiXCR, run by TCRdb on the multiplex PCR reads, gives a single entry per CDR3 protein. The sample has some 84,000 distinct CDR3 sequences; around 57% are singletons. No cell sorting was done before RNA was extracted from the tissue. The CDR3 totals 15 residues. The V gene lost 6 bases and the J gene lost 7 bases, with 21 bases spanning the gap. CDR1 SGHNT and CDR2 YYREEE come from the germline V gene (reference sequence).

Sequences were obtained from lung tumor tissue. V usage is TRBV5-4 and J usage is TRBJ2-3; D could derive from TRBD1 or TRBD2 (7 bases each). The origin of this receptor is a man aged 65 to 79 with non-small cell lung cancer. CDR3 DNA sequence: TGTGCCAGCACCGATCGGGGGAGGGGGCGATATACGCAGTATTTT. This gives the protein CASTDRGRGRYTQYF. The complete variable domain, with remaining parts taken from reference TRBV5-4 and TRBJ2-3, reads ETGVTQSPTHLIKTRGQQVTLRCSSQSGHNTVSWYQQALGQGPQFIFQYYREEENGRGNFPPRFSGLQFPNYSSELNVNALELDDSALYLCASTDRGRGRYTQYFGPGTRLTVL.